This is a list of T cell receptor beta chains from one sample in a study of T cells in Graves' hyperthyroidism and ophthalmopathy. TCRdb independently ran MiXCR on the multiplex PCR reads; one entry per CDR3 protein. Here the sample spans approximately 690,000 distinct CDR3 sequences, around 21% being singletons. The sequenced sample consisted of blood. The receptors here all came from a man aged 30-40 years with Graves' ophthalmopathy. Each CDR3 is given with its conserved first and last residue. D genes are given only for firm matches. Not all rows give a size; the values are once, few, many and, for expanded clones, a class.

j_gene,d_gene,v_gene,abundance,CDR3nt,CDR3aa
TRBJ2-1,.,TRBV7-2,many,TGTGCCAGCAGCGAAGGGGCGACCTCCTACAATGAGCAGTTCTTC,CASSEGATSYNEQFF
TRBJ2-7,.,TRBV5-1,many,TGCGCCAGCAGCTTAAGTCAGGGGTCCTACGAGCAGTACTTC,CASSLSQGSYEQYF
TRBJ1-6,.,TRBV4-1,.,TGCGCCAGCAGCCAAGATAGGGGAGCTGCTTCACCCCTCCACTTT,CASSQDRGAASPLHF
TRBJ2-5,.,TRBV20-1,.,TGCAGTGCTAGAGATGGACAGAGGAGGGAGACCCAGTACTTC,CSARDGQRRETQYF
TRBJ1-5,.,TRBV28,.,TGTGCCAGCAGTTTAGAACAGACCTTCAATCAGCCCCAGCATTTT,CASSLEQTFNQPQHF
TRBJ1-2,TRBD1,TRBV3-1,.,TGTGCCAGCAGCCAAGAGGGGACAGGGGGTGGCTACACCTTC,CASSQEGTGGGYTF
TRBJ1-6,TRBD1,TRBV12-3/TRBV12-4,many,TGTGCCAGCAGCCTCGGACAGGGGAGTTCACCCCTCCACTTT,CASSLGQGSSPLHF
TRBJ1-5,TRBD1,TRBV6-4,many,TGTGCCAGCAGCGTTGGGACAGGGGGCGGAGAGCCCCAGCATTTT,CASSVGTGGGEPQHF
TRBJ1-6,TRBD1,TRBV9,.,TGTGCCAGCAGCGTAGCGGACAGGGGTAATTCACCCCTCCACTTT,CASSVADRGNSPLHF
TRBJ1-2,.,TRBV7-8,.,TGTGCCAGCAGCTTAGGGGTGACAGAGAACTATGGCTACACCTTC,CASSLGVTENYGYTF
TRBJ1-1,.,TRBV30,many,TGTGCCTGGAGTAGACCTTTTATGAACACTGAAGCTTTCTTT,CAWSRPFMNTEAFF
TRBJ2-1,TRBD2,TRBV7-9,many,TGTGCCAGCAGCTTACCTAGCGGGAGCGTCGATGAGCAGTTCTTC,CASSLPSGSVDEQFF
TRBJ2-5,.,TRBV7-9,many,TGTGCCAGCAGCTTAGCGCTTGGGGTGGGGTCACAAGAGACCCAGTACTTC,CASSLALGVGSQETQYF